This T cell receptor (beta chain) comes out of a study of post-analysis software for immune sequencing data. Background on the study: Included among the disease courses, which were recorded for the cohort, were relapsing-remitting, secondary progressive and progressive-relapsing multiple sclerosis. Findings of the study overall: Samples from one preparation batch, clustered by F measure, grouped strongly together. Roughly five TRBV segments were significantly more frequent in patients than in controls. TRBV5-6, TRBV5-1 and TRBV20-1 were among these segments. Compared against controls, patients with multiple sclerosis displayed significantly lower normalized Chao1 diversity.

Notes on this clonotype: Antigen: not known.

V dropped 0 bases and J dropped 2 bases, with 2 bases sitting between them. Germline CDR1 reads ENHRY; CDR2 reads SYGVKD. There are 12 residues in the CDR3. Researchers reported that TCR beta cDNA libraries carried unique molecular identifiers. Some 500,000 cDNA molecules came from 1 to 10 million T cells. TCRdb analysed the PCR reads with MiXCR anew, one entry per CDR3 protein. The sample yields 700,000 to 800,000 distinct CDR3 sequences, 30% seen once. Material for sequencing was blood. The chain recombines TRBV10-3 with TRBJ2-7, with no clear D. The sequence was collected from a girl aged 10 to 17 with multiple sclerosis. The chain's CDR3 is CAISESPYEQYF. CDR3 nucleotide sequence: TGTGCCATCAGTGAGTCCCCCTACGAGCAGTACTTC.